The 31 T cell receptor beta chains below come from one sample, sequenced in a study of spatial heterogeneity in lung cancer (dated by TCRdb to between 2019 and 2020). Reading the label with the study, this specimen's time point is: sample taken at primary tumor resection. The method was 5' RACE. TCRdb shows the sequencer as NextSeq 500. TCRdb reprocessed the public reads (quality trimming at Q25 with fastp, clone calling with MiXCR) and kept in-frame beta chains. Duplicate CDR3 protein sequences are folded into a single record with the most common DNA and genes. For this sample there are 20,000 to 25,000 distinct CDR3 sequences; around 4.6% appear just once. About 7.7% of the sample is in the top ten clones. The sequencing used PBMCs, collected at surgery. These receptors originate from a male donor with early-stage non-small cell lung cancer.

By share, this clonotype counts as medium-sized. The rearrangement uses TRBV29-1 and TRBJ1-2, with a weak D call TRBD1 (5 bases). CDR3 size: 12 residues. Germline V gene sequence: CDR1 SQVTM, CDR2 ANQGSEA. The V end was cut by 7 bases, the J end by 2 bases, with 11 bases between. The CDR3 loop is CSAARGNYGYTF. Written as DNA, the CDR3 is TGCAGCGCGGCGAGGGGAAACTATGGCTACACCTTC.

On this clonotype: A much larger clone is a single base away; this may be a read error. The V and J genes are TRBV15 and TRBJ2-3; TRBD1 agrees at 8 bases. Germline lookup yields CDR1 LNHNV and CDR2 YYDKDF (reference sequence). The CDR3 has 15 residues. V shed 2 bases, J shed 5 bases, and the junction held 6 bases outside the gene matches. This chain's CDR3 is CATSRSYRGIDTQYF. For the CDR3, the DNA is TGTGCCACCAGCAGATCTTACAGGGGGATAGATACGCAGTATTTT.

This clonotype was seen repeatedly, ten times or more. This chain uses TRBV6-2 or TRBV6-3 with TRBJ1-1; D ambiguous. V was cut by 7 bases and J by 4 bases, with 13 bases left in between. Germline CDR1 is MNHEY and CDR2 is SVGEGT. The CDR3 has 13 amino acids. The CDR3, as DNA: TGTGCCAGCAATCAACCGGGGTTCACTGAAGCTTTCTTT. This codes for CASNQPGFTEAFF.

This chain connects TRBV12-3 or TRBV12-4 to TRBJ2-5; 11 positions agree with TRBD1. CDR3 size: 14 residues. V lost 5 bases and J lost 5; bases outside the gene matches: 4. The CDR3 spells CASSPGTGGETQYF. CDR3 bases: TGTGCCAGCAGTCCGGGGACAGGGGGGGAGACCCAGTACTTC.

This clonotype was seen many times. This chain connects TRBV4-3 to TRBJ1-5; D gene uncertain. The CDR3 loop spans 15 amino acids. V lost 4 bases, J lost 1 base, and 11 bases lay in between. Germline CDR1 reads LGHNA; CDR2 reads YSLEER. Here the CDR3 reads CASSPTSGSNQPQHF. The CDR3 DNA sequence: TGCGCCAGCAGCCCAACTTCCGGGAGCAATCAGCCCCAGCATTTT.

V and J are TRBV12-3 or TRBV12-4 and TRBJ1-4; D remains ambiguous. This CDR3 region has 14 residues. V shed 3 bases and J shed 3 bases, with 8 bases lying between them. The CDR3 region has the DNA TGTGCCAGCAGTTTTGGCTTCTCTAATGAAAAACTGTTTTTT. Translated, it gives CASSFGFSNEKLFF.

This clonotype was seen just once. The chain has TRBV6-6 and TRBJ2-3; 7 positions agree with TRBD2. This CDR3 comprises 14 residues. Unmatched junction bases numbered 12, after V lost 11 bases and J lost 4 bases. Germline CDR1 is MNHNY and CDR2 is SVGAGI (reference sequence). CDR3 bases: TGTGCCTCCGCGTTGGGGGGGGGATCAGATACGCAGTATTTT. As protein: CASALGGGSDTQYF.

This clonotype was found many times. The chain links TRBV27 to TRBJ2-1; D may be TRBD2 (6 bases). Germline lookup yields CDR1 MNHEY and CDR2 SMNVEV (reference sequence). The CDR3 contains 14 residues. Trimming removed 5 bases from V and 6 bases from J, with 14 bases in between. CDR3 DNA: TGTGCCAGCAGTGTGAGTGTGGGGGGCAATGAGCAGTTCTTC. Protein: CASSVSVGGNEQFF.

This clonotype came up a few times. The chain carries TRBV6-5 and TRBJ2-1; D not resolved. Per the germline V gene, CDR1 is MNHEY and CDR2 is SVGAGI. The CDR3 covers 16 residues. Between the trimmed V and J ends, which lost 0 bases and 1 base, there was a span of 10 bases. In nucleotides, the CDR3 is TGTGCCAGCAGTTACTCGATGGACGTTTCCTACAATGAGCAGTTCTTC. Translation gives CASSYSMDVSYNEQFF.

This clonotype was counted many times. The V call is TRBV7-9, the J call TRBJ2-7, with D unresolved. CDR3 length: 15 amino acids. The V and J ends lost 0 bases and 3 bases respectively, with 12 bases between them. In germline, CDR1 is SEHNR, CDR2 FQNEAQ (reference sequence). The CDR3 bases are TGTGCCAGCAGCTTAGCGCTTGGATTTTTCTACGAGCAGTACTTC. This gives the protein CASSLALGFFYEQYF. The whole variable domain, remainder taken from reference TRBV7-9 and TRBJ2-7, is DTGVSQNPRHKITKRGQNVTFRCDPISEHNRLYWYRQTLGQGPEFLTYFQNEAQLEKSRLLSDRFSAERPKGSFSTLEIQRTEQGDSAMYLCASSLALGFFYEQYFGPGTRLTVT.

V and J are TRBV3-1 and TRBJ1-2; D is undetermined. V was shortened by 8 bases and J by 4 bases, with 11 bases between the two germline ends. The V gene's germline CDR1 is LGHDT and CDR2 YNNKEL (reference sequence). The CDR3 is 12 residues long. This chain's CDR3 is CASHLVGYGYTF. The CDR3 DNA follows: TGTGCCAGCCATCTAGTGGGCTATGGCTACACCTTC. Full variable domain (remainder filled in from reference TRBV3-1 and TRBJ1-2): DTAVSQTPKYLVTQMGNDKSIKCEQNLGHDTMYWYKQDSKKFLKIMFSYNNKELIINETVPNRFSPKSPDKAHLNLHINSLELGDSAVYFCASHLVGYGYTFGSGTRLTVV.

This clonotype was seen many times. Here the CDR3 omits its conserved ending phenylalanine or tryptophan, so a read error is the likely source. The DNA is omitted, as the CDR3 cannot be located on it reliably, and the CDR3 follows TCRdb's listing. V usage is TRBV5-1 and J usage is TRBJ2-7; the table names TRBD2, a call not compared with the DNA. From germline, CDR1 is SGHRS and CDR2 YFSETQ. The CDR3 length is 13 residues, termini included. The CDR3: CASRSCPWADGTA.

This clonotype has a handful of counts. The rearrangement links TRBV12-3 or TRBV12-4 to TRBJ2-3; no definite D call. The CDR3 is 13 residues long. V was clipped by 5 bases and J by 4 bases, with 10 bases between them. The chain's CDR3 is CASSQGSPDTQYF. CDR3 coding DNA: TGTGCCAGCAGTCAAGGGTCCCCAGATACGCAGTATTTT.

This clonotype was detected many times. This chain connects TRBV24-1 to TRBJ2-1; no firm D call. The germline V gene encodes CDR1 KGHDR and CDR2 SFDVKD. The CDR3 is 11 residues long. Between the trimmed V and J ends, which lost 3 bases and 15 bases, there was a span of 11 bases. CDR3 sequence reads: CATSDGSRGFF. DNA of the CDR3: TGTGCCACCAGTGATGGCAGTCGAGGGTTCTTC.

This clonotype was seen a few times. The gene calls are TRBV2 and TRBJ2-7; D not certain. The V and J ends lost 2 bases and 2 bases respectively, with 13 bases between them. The germline CDR1 and CDR2 sequences are SNHLY and FYNNEI. The CDR3 runs 15 residues. CDR3 loop: CASSEYPRSPYEQYF. The CDR3 DNA follows: TGTGCCAGCAGTGAATACCCCAGATCACCCTACGAGCAGTACTTC.

V and J are TRBV30 and TRBJ1-5; possibly TRBD1 for D (5 bases). CDR1 is GTSNPN and CDR2 is SVGIG in the germline V gene (reference sequence). The CDR3 covers 13 residues. V lost 7 bases and J 2 bases, leaving 12 bases between the germline ends. The CDR3 spells CAFSGSRNQPQHF. CDR3 sequence (DNA): TGTGCCTTTTCAGGGAGCCGCAATCAGCCCCAGCATTTT.

This clonotype was picked up many times. The chain carries TRBV29-1 and TRBJ1-5; no definite D call. The V end was cut by 5 bases, the J end by 2 bases, with 7 bases between. CDR3 size: 12 residues. Per the germline V gene, CDR1 is SQVTM and CDR2 is ANQGSEA. The CDR3 DNA follows: TGCAGCGTTCGTGACGGCAATCAGCCCCAGCATTTT. It encodes CSVRDGNQPQHF.

This clonotype has ten or more counts. The chain combines TRBV20-1 with TRBJ1-5; 7 bases map to TRBD1. The germline V gene encodes CDR1 DFQATT and CDR2 SNEGSKA (reference sequence). The V segment lost 2 bases and the J segment 7 bases; nucleotides outside the gene matches: 8. This CDR3 spans 14 amino acids. CDR3 nucleotides: TGCAGTGCTAGAACAGGGGTTGGAGGACAGCCCCAGCATTTT. Amino acid sequence: CSARTGVGGQPQHF.

In this sample, this clonotype turned up a few times. The rearrangement joins TRBV6-1 to TRBJ2-7; D may be TRBD1 (6 bases). With 4 bases removed from V and 1 base from J, the gap between germline ends came to 14 bases. The CDR3 runs 15 residues. Per the germline V gene, CDR1 is MNHNS and CDR2 is SASEGT. The CDR3 spells CASSVGSGASYEQYF. The CDR3 DNA reads TGTGCCAGCAGTGTGGGGTCAGGGGCATCCTACGAGCAGTACTTC.

The sample holds many counts of this clonotype. This chain uses TRBV27 with TRBJ2-1, with D possibly TRBD1 on 7 matching bases. CDR3 size: 14 residues. V gave up 6 bases and J gave up 7 bases, with 16 bases separating them. CDR1 MNHEY and CDR2 SMNVEV come from the germline V gene (reference sequence). In DNA form, the CDR3 reads TGTGCCAGCAGAGTGACAGGGAGGAGGAATGAGCAGTTCTTC. This gives the protein CASRVTGRRNEQFF.

As concerns this clonotype: Because the CDR3's place on the DNA is in doubt, the DNA is left out and the CDR3 is given as listed by TCRdb. The V gene is TRBV7-8, the J gene TRBJ2-7. Termini included, the CDR3 measures 14 amino acids. Germline loops: CDR1 SGHVS, CDR2 FQNEAQ. CDR3 protein: CASFAGGSPYEHYF.

Ten or more counts support this clonotype. V usage is TRBV9 and J usage is TRBJ2-7; 9 nucleotides line up with TRBD1. The CDR3 consists of 14 residues. Germline lookup yields CDR1 SGDLS and CDR2 YYNGEE. Trimming took 4 bases from V and 5 from J; bases not matched to a gene: 7. The CDR3 region has the DNA TGTGCCAGCAGCTCCACAGGGGGCTGGGACGAGCAGTACTTC. It specifies CASSSTGGWDEQYF.

The sample holds many counts of this clonotype. The chain uses TRBV2 and TRBJ2-3, with D perhaps TRBD1 (5 bases). Between the trimmed V and J ends, which lost 7 bases and 4 bases, there was a span of 15 bases. Germline CDR1 and CDR2: SNHLY and FYNNEI. The CDR3 totals 14 residues. The CDR3 here is CASKRGAPADTQYF. CDR3 DNA sequence: TGTGCCAGCAAAAGGGGCGCCCCCGCAGATACGCAGTATTTT.

At least ten counts were recorded for this clonotype. The V call is TRBV28, the J call TRBJ1-6, with unresolved D. This CDR3 contains 11 residues. Germline V gives CDR1 MDHEN, CDR2 SYDVKM. V gave up 3 bases and J gave up 12 bases, with 6 bases separating them. For the CDR3, the DNA is TGTGCCAGCAGTTTTGGGGAACCCCTCCACTTT. Translated, it gives CASSFGEPLHF. The full variable domain, with the rest looked up from reference TRBV28 and TRBJ1-6, is DVKVTQSSRYLVKRTGEKVFLECVQDMDHENMFWYRQDPGLGLRLIYFSYDVKMKEKGDIPEGYSVSREKKERFSLILESASTNQTSMYLCASSFGEPLHFGNGTRLTVT.

In this sample, this clonotype turned up a few times. V is TRBV3-1 and J is TRBJ2-1, with 7 bases aligning to TRBD2. With V trimmed by 4 bases and J by 4 bases, 10 bases remained unmatched. From germline, CDR1 is LGHDT and CDR2 YNNKEL (reference sequence). CDR3 length equals 16 residues. CDR3 loop: CASSPWALAEYNEQFF. CDR3 nucleotide sequence: TGTGCCAGCAGCCCCTGGGCCCTAGCGGAGTACAATGAGCAGTTCTTC.

At least ten counts were recorded for this clonotype. The rearrangement joins TRBV24-1 to TRBJ2-7; D unclear. This CDR3 contains 15 residues. The V gene lost 5 bases and the J gene lost 3 bases, with 16 bases spanning the gap. CDR1 is KGHDR, CDR2 SFDVKD, per germline. CDR3: CATSARAPEDYEQYF. The DNA for the CDR3 is TGTGCCACCAGTGCCCGGGCCCCGGAAGACTACGAGCAGTACTTC.

This clonotype was observed many times. The CDR3 spells CASSSAALTRTGNTIYF. The CDR3 DNA is TGTGCCAGCAGCTCCGCCGCCCTAACAAGAACTGGAAACACCATATATTTT. The chain links TRBV3-1 to TRBJ1-3; D is undetermined. The CDR3 spans 17 residues. The germline V gene encodes CDR1 LGHDT and CDR2 YNNKEL (reference sequence). The V end lost 5 bases, the J end lost 2 bases, and 19 bases lay between the germline ends.

This clonotype has a count of ten or more. The genes are TRBV28 and TRBJ1-1; D unresolved. Germline CDR1 and CDR2: MDHEN and SYDVKM. This CDR3 spans 13 amino acids. With 9 bases removed from V and 2 bases from J, the gap between germline ends came to 13 bases. CDR3 loop: CASLRGYNTEAFF. The CDR3 bases are TGTGCCAGTCTACGGGGATACAACACTGAAGCTTTCTTT.

There are many counts of this clonotype. This sequence joins TRBV19 and TRBJ1-5; a possible D gene is TRBD1 (6 bases). Per germline, CDR1 LNHDA and CDR2 SQIVND (reference sequence). This CDR3 region has 17 residues. The V and J ends lost 3 bases and 4 bases respectively, with 19 bases between them. CDR3 nucleotides: TGTGCCAGTAGTATGCCCAGGGGAAGGTATTGGAATCAGCCCCAGCATTTT. Its translation: CASSMPRGRYWNQPQHF.

The table lists this clonotype with many counts. The V and J genes are TRBV12-3 or TRBV12-4 and TRBJ1-2; 7 positions agree with TRBD1. The CDR3 contains 15 residues. The V and J ends lost 5 bases and 4 bases, in that order; junction bases with no gene match: 10. The CDR3 DNA reads as TGTGCCAGCAGTCCACGACAGGGTGCGGGCTATGGCTACACCTTC. Translation: CASSPRQGAGYGYTF.

Ten or more counts support this clonotype. V usage is TRBV6-7 and J usage is TRBJ1-2; D ambiguous. TRBV6-7 has ORF status, its function being uncertain. This CDR3 is built from 11 residues. The ends were cut back, 2 bases at V and 4 bases at J, with 2 bases in the middle. The CDR3 reads CASSYAYGYTF. The CDR3 nucleotides are TGTGCCAGCAGTTACGCCTATGGCTACACCTTC.